This T cell receptor beta chain was recorded in a study of cytomegalovirus exposure and HLA in healthy donors (dated by TCRdb to between 2016 and 2019). About the study as a whole: According to an earlier analysis of 550 to 700 of the donors, 150 million to 200 million T cells yielded roughly 110 million unique TCR beta sequences and about 300 Gb of sequence data. Using immunosequencing, the study profiled T cell repertoires from 500 to 800 subjects and related those repertoires to cytomegalovirus serostatus. Across approximately 400 genotyped donors of the cohort, an average of approximately 240,000 unique TCR beta nucleotide sequences per donor were sequenced, and 15% to 20% of those sequences were non-productive. To study patterns of TCR occurrence, a later analysis re-analyzed previously published TCR beta repertoires from 500 to 850 donors and added high-resolution HLA genotyping. Roughly 300 gigabases of sequencing data and 78 million or so unique TCR sequences were included in an early release covering around 650 HLA-typed donors. In a later genetic analysis, genome-wide SNP genotypes for about three fifths of the 666 donors were used, and that subset was treated as a discovery cohort. The aim of the study was to test whether cataloging public T cell receptors could identify signatures of past pathogen exposure. The number of donors typed differed by locus, with about 629-630 for A, B, C, DRB1 and DQB1, roughly 520 for DQA1, 600 to 610 for DPA1, and 400 to 490 for DPB1. To predict cytomegalovirus infection status, the study brought together high-throughput TCR immunosequencing, statistical association of individual TCRs with disease status, and machine learning. Rather than using new phenotypic data, the later analysis identified candidate immune exposures from TCR beta sequences and from how often those sequences occurred across donors. Every discovery cohort repertoire had been produced on one sequencing platform. Class I and class II HLA loci were covered by the typing at four-digit resolution. Five DR-DQ haplotypes were handled as single units for association and clustering because linkage in the cohort was strong. Donor age, sex, ethnicity and CMV serostatus were collected together with the repertoire data. An earlier analysis of approximately 630 of the donors applied high-throughput TCR beta sequencing to assess whether each TCR beta V gene segment acted as functional or pseudogenic. A separate validation cohort of roughly 130 different subjects was used in addition to the roughly 720-subject first cohort. Of the approximately 400 genotyped donors, 81% were placed in the genetic ancestry cluster associated with self-reported Caucasian donors. The paper as a whole reports these results and caveats: The cohort was sequenced for TCR beta chains only, and without alpha or paired-chain data the features that could be detected were limited. According to a later analysis, parvovirus B19, influenza, CMV and Epstein-Barr virus appeared linked to several top co-occurrence clusters. A further reported finding was that TCR beta sequences accurately predicted the HLA-A and HLA-B alleles for most subjects in the first cohort. In vitro tests confirmed that a few of the cytomegalovirus-associated TCR beta chains recognize cytomegalovirus antigens. Linkage disequilibrium might explain the correlated functional status among segregating V segments, but an unknown experimental factor could not be ruled out. A later genetic analysis reported fewer N-insertions in productive TCRs among donors in an Asian-associated ancestry cluster than the roughly 640-donor mean. Broadly in line with IMGT annotations, most TCR beta V segments showed up in productive rearrangements about 87% or about 30% of the time in an earlier analysis of several hundred of the donors. A later analysis found that HLA-associated TCR beta chains were more clonally expanded and had lower generation probabilities than equally common non-associated chains. Because HLA typing was missing for some donors at each locus, association tests included only the typed subset. Because counts were too low, more than 15 rarely observed V segments, including chromosome 9 orphons, were left out of the earlier analysis of over 550 of the donors. In a later analysis, TCR association rates were found to vary across HLA loci, with the most associated TCRs seen for DRB1 alleles and the fewest for HLA-C alleles. The authors suggested that the approach could potentially be generalized to other disease states and immunological phenotypes. Sequencing depth was assumed to be roughly uniform across donors in the presence/absence analyses, though that assumption may not hold. The classifier was reported to diagnose cytomegalovirus status with high specificity and sensitivity in both the original and validation cohorts. Specific HLA alleles were associated with roughly 17,000 TCR beta sequences at a false discovery rate of 0.05 in a later analysis. Assigning TCR associations to individual alleles was difficult when HLA alleles, especially DR and DQ, strongly co-occurred. For the cohort, immune exposure information was limited to CMV serostatus. The 87-base-pair reads could not distinguish some IMGT-functional V segments, including TRBV6-2 and TRBV6-3, so those segments were excluded. Most TCR sequences were observed very rarely across donors, whereas some public TCRs were present in many individuals. The study listed 164 TCR beta chains as associated with cytomegalovirus. A later analysis found that most CMV-associated TCR beta chains appeared HLA-restricted, with HLA associations seemingly driven largely by CMV exposure. A cluster of highly shared sequence variants was judged likely to represent a technical artifact of the sequencing pipeline. An association between a missense DCLRE1C variant and V-gene and J-gene trimming of TCR beta chains was found in a later genetic analysis and replicated in an independent cohort.

Library preparation employed the immunoSEQ multiplex PCR assay. A mixture of 60 forward primers for TCR Vbeta segments and 13 reverse primers for TCR Jbeta segments was used in the multiplex PCR. Amplification of the CDR3 region of rearranged TCR beta genes was performed with a multiplex PCR assay on genomic DNA. The amplified TCR beta libraries were sequenced on the Illumina HiSeq System as 87-base-pair reads. Concerning the study's data processing: In a later analysis, tens of millions of unique TCR beta chains were counted across the 500 to 850 repertoires, and approximately 9.9 million of these chains were shared by at least two donors. Raw reads were error-corrected and collapsed into unique sequences by a nearest-neighbor algorithm in which closely related sequences were merged to remove PCR and sequencing errors. To assign V, D and J gene segments, CDR3 sequences were aligned to IMGT reference sequences. For a sequence to be retained, at least a six-nucleotide match to both a V gene segment and a J gene segment was required. Rearrangements were called productive when the CDR3 lacked stop codons and stayed in frame with V and J; all others were non-productive. Following IMGT convention, CDR3 was defined as the stretch from the second conserved V-encoded cysteine up to the conserved J-encoded phenylalanine. Sequences without an unambiguous match to a single V gene segment were excluded from the earlier analysis of about 600 of the donors. An earlier analysis of over 450 of the donors classified V segments as functional when productive rearrangements were above 56.7% and as segregating when the standard deviation between donors was above 5%. A statistical classification framework was built for diagnosing cytomegalovirus status from the catalog of TCR beta chain sequences. V and J gene assignment, in a later analysis, came from comparing TCR nucleotide sequences with IMGT/GENE-DB human TR gene sequences. In a later analysis, CDR3 sequences and most-parsimonious VDJ recombination scenarios were assigned using the TCRdist pipeline. In a later analysis, every TCR beta chain was defined by the combination of its CDR3 amino acid sequence and its V-gene family, and reads without a unique V-gene family were dropped. In a later analysis, approximately 640 highly shared, low-generation-probability nucleotide sequences were removed to address suspected cross-contamination and a sequencing artifact. In a later analysis, a clonal expansion index was calculated for each public chain from normalized within-repertoire ranks of inferred template counts. In a later analysis, generation probabilities were computed using a VDJ recombination model fitted to out-of-frame rearrangements, and the results were checked against IGoR. A later analysis scored TCR-TCR, TCR-HLA and TCR-CMV co-occurrence with hypergeometric tests, applying a repertoire-size bias correction to TCR pairs. To estimate false discovery rates, a later analysis permuted the HLA or CMV assignments 20 times. In a later analysis, co-occurring TCRs were grouped using DBSCAN, with TCRdist sequence similarity added in when clustering inside HLA-allele-positive subsets. Repertoires with fewer than 30,000 or more than 120,000 public chains, plus five repertoires with anomalous nucleotide sharing, were excluded from co-occurrence clustering. TCRdb stores this immuneACCESS table with in-frame sequences only. Part of the clones is absent; in the studies checked, under half of the shortfall reflects unresolved V genes, and no reason is known for the rest. The D gene and trimming were derived from the DNA, and the V and J assignments and clone size from that table. The sample table shows more than 95,000 clones, and 60% to 85% are seen once. The ten largest account for about 5.4% of the sample.

The CDR3 goes from the cysteine to the phenylalanine over 12 residues. The sequence is cut down to CDR3 DNA, 36 bases in frame from base 1. CDR1 and CDR2 were assigned from the germline V gene (reference sequence) as SEHNR and FQNEAQ. The junction carries 5 bases between V and J, which are trimmed by 1 base and 8 bases respectively. About this clone: Its antigen is still unknown. The record has no base qualities; no much larger clone is one base away.

The cohort was made up of roughly 670 healthy bone marrow donors. At the time of sampling, all cohort members were nominally healthy, though unrecorded immune exposures were likely present. The donor tested CMV seropositive, placing the donor among the roughly 300 seropositive members of the cohort. Every donor gave a peripheral blood sample, and the peripheral blood mononuclear cells from that sample were used for TCR beta sequencing. The Qiagen DNeasy Blood Extraction Kit was used to extract genomic DNA from the blood cell samples. The V gene is TRBV7-9 and the J gene is TRBJ1-4; no D gene is confidently identified. Sequencing was carried out using PBMCs. The TCR comes from a woman aged 18-30 years in good health and CMV-seropositive. The CDR3 sequence is CASSLDQEKLFF. The DNA reads TGTGCCAGCAGCTTAGACCAGGAAAAACTGTTTTTT. Supplemented by the reference TRBV7-9 and TRBJ1-4 proteins around the CDR3, the complete variable domain is DTGVSQNPRHKITKRGQNVTFRCDPISEHNRLYWYRQTLGQGPEFLTYFQNEAQLEKSRLLSDRFSAERPKGSFSTLEIQRTEQGDSAMYLCASSLDQEKLFFGSGTQLSVL.